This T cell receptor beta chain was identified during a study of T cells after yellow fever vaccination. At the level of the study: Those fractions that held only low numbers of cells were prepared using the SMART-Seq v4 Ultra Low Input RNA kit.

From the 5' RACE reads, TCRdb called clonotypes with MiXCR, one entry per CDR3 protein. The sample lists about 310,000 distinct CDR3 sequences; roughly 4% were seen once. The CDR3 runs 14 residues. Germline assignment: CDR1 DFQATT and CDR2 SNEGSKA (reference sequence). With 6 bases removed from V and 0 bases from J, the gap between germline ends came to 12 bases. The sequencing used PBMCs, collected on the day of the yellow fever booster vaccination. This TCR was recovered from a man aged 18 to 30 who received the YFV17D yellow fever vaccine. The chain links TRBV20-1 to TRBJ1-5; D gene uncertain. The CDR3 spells CSAKSGISNQPQHF. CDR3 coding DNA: TGCAGTGCGAAGTCGGGGATTAGCAATCAGCCCCAGCATTTT.